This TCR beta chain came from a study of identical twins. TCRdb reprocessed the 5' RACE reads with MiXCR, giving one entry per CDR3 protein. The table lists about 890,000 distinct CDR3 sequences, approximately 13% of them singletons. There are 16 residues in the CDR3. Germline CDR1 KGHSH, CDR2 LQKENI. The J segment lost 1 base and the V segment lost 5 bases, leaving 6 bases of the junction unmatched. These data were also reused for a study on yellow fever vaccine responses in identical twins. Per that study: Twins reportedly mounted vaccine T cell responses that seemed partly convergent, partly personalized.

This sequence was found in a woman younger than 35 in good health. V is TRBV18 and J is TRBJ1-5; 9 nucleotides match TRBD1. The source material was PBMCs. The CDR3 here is CASSAGQGLSNQPQHF. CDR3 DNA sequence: TGTGCCAGCTCAGCGGGACAGGGATTGAGCAATCAGCCCCAGCATTTT.